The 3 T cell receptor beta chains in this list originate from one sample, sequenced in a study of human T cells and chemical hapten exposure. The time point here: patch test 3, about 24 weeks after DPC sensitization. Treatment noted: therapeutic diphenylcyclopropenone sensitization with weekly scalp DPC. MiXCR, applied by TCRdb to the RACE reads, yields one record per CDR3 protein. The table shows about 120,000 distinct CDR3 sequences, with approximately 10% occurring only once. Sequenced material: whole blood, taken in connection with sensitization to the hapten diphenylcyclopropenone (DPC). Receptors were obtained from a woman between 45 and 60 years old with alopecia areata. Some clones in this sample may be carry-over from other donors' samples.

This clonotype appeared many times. The CDR3 nucleotides are TGCAGTGCTAGAGGAAGGACTAGCGGAACCTACGAGCAGTACTTC. As protein: CSARGRTSGTYEQYF. This rearrangement joins TRBV20-1 to TRBJ2-7; TRBD2 matches 10 bases. CDR3 length: 15 amino acids. From germline, CDR1 is DFQATT and CDR2 SNEGSKA (reference sequence). The J segment lost 2 bases and the V segment lost 1 base, leaving 5 bases of the junction unmatched.

The CDR3 protein is CASSLPLAPDEQFF. CDR3 nucleotides: TGTGCCAGCAGTCTACCACTAGCTCCGGATGAGCAGTTCTTC. The V call is TRBV12-3 or TRBV12-4, the J call TRBJ2-1; perhaps TRBD2 as D (6 bases). Trimming took off 5 bases at V and 8 bases at J, with 16 bases between the two ends. The CDR3 contains 14 residues.

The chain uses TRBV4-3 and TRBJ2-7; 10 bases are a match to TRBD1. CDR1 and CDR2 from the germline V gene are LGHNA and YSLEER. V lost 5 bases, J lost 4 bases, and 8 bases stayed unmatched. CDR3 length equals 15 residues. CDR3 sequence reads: CASSKTGQGSYEQYF. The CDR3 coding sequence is TGCGCCAGCAGCAAAACGGGACAGGGGAGTTACGAGCAGTACTTC.